This T cell receptor (beta chain) was sequenced in a study of long-term antiretroviral therapy in people with HIV. A v3.0 immunoSEQ assay was performed at survey level. Clones were read by immunoSEQ multiplex PCR, and TCRdb kept only the in-frame ones, dropping some. Among 16,000 or so clones listed, around 82% were seen once. This TCR was sampled from a young man with HIV. The sequenced sample was unsorted PBMCs, obtained 0.1 years before starting antiretroviral therapy.

CDR3 sequence reads: CASSYPRGVNTEAFF. In DNA, the CDR3 is TGTGCCAGCAGTTACCCCCGGGGAGTGAACACTGAAGCTTTCTTT. The chain uses TRBV28 and TRBJ1-1, with unresolved D. Trimming took off 4 bases at V and 0 bases at J, with 12 bases between the two ends. The CDR3 covers 15 residues. Per germline, CDR1 MDHEN and CDR2 SYDVKM.